This T cell receptor (beta chain) was recovered during a study of cytomegalovirus exposure and HLA in healthy donors (dated by TCRdb to 2017 to 2019). Broadly, across the study: An earlier analysis of some 550 of the donors reported 250 to 350 Gb of sequence data and some 100 million unique TCR beta sequences from about 200 million T cells. Roughly 300 gigabases of sequencing data and around 88 million unique TCR sequences made up an early release that covered some 640 HLA-typed donors. Of the approximately 400 genotyped donors, approximately 80% were placed in the genetic ancestry cluster associated with self-reported Caucasian donors. The study aimed to test whether signatures of past pathogen exposure could be identified by cataloging public T cell receptors. The T cell repertoires of 666 subjects were profiled by immunosequencing and related to cytomegalovirus serostatus. Along with the roughly 610-subject first cohort, a separate validation cohort of over a hundred different subjects was used. To predict cytomegalovirus infection status, the study brought together high-throughput TCR immunosequencing, statistical association of individual TCRs with disease status, and machine learning. A later analysis re-analyzed previously published TCR beta repertoires from roughly 630 donors and added high-resolution HLA genotyping to study TCR occurrence patterns. In the later analysis, no new phenotypic data were used to find candidate immune exposures; instead, reliance was placed on TCR beta sequences and their occurrence across donors. An earlier analysis of some 500 of the donors applied high-throughput TCR beta sequencing to assess whether each TCR beta V gene segment acted as functional or pseudogenic. Alongside the repertoire data, information on donor age, sex, ethnicity and CMV serostatus was compiled. In a later genetic analysis, genome-wide SNP genotypes for about three fifths of the 666 donors were used, and that subset was treated as a discovery cohort. All discovery cohort repertoires had been generated on a single sequencing platform. HLA typing covered class I and class II loci at four-digit resolution. Typing coverage differed by locus: A, B, C, DRB1 and DQB1 were typed in roughly 620-640 donors, DQA1 in about 510, DPA1 in over 600, and DPB1 in just under 490. Four to six DR-DQ haplotypes were handled as single units for association and clustering, since linkage in the cohort was strong. On average, around 240,000 unique TCR beta nucleotide sequences were sequenced per donor among more than 350 genotyped donors of the cohort, with roughly 20% of those sequences being non-productive.

In total, just over 650 healthy bone marrow donors made up the cohort. All cohort members were sampled while nominally healthy, although unrecorded immune exposures were likely present. The donor was CMV seropositive and was included in the group of 250 to 300 seropositive cohort members. A peripheral blood sample was collected from each donor, and TCR beta sequencing was performed on peripheral blood mononuclear cells. The Qiagen DNeasy Blood Extraction Kit was used to extract genomic DNA from the blood cell samples. Library preparation employed the immunoSEQ multiplex PCR assay. For the multiplex PCR, a mixture combining 60 forward primers for TCR Vbeta segments and 13 reverse primers for TCR Jbeta segments was used. A multiplex PCR assay on genomic DNA amplified the CDR3 region of rearranged TCR beta genes. Amplified TCR beta libraries were sequenced as 87-base-pair reads on the Illumina HiSeq System. Per the source publication's procedure: In a later analysis, roughly 80 million unique TCR beta chains were counted across the 690 or so repertoires, and around 11 million of these chains were shared by at least two donors. Raw reads were error-corrected and collapsed into unique sequences with a nearest-neighbor algorithm that merged closely related sequences to remove PCR and sequencing errors. Alignment of CDR3 sequences to IMGT reference sequences was used to assign V, D and J gene segments. For a sequence to be retained, a match of at least six nucleotides to both a V gene segment and a J gene segment was required. A rearrangement counted as productive if the CDR3 had no stop codons and remained in frame with V and J, and every other rearrangement counted as non-productive. CDR3 was defined according to IMGT convention as the region running from the second conserved V-encoded cysteine to the conserved J-encoded phenylalanine. The earlier analysis of about 500 of the donors excluded sequences that lacked an unambiguous match to a single V gene segment. In an earlier analysis of approximately 550 of the donors, V segments were called functional above 56.7% productive rearrangements and were called segregating when the between-donor standard deviation exceeded 5%. To diagnose cytomegalovirus status from the catalog of TCR beta chain sequences, a statistical classification framework was built. V and J gene assignment, in a later analysis, came from comparing TCR nucleotide sequences with IMGT/GENE-DB human TR gene sequences. Using the TCRdist pipeline, a later analysis assigned CDR3 sequences along with most-parsimonious VDJ recombination scenarios. In a later analysis, every TCR beta chain was defined by the combination of its CDR3 amino acid sequence and its V-gene family, and reads without a unique V-gene family were dropped. In a later analysis, 450 to 600 highly shared, low-generation-probability nucleotide sequences were removed to address suspected cross-contamination and a sequencing artifact. In a later analysis, a clonal expansion index was calculated for each public chain from normalized within-repertoire ranks of inferred template counts. In a later analysis, generation probabilities were computed with a VDJ recombination model fitted to out-of-frame rearrangements, and the resulting probabilities were checked against IGoR. In a later analysis, hypergeometric tests were used to score TCR-TCR, TCR-HLA and TCR-CMV co-occurrence, with a repertoire-size bias correction applied to TCR pairs. To estimate false discovery rates, a later analysis permuted the HLA or CMV assignments 20 times. In a later analysis, co-occurring TCRs were grouped with DBSCAN, and TCRdist sequence similarity was added when clustering was performed within HLA-allele-positive subsets. Repertoires with fewer than 30,000 or more than 120,000 public chains were left out of co-occurrence clustering, as were a few repertoires with anomalous nucleotide sharing. The table comes from immuneACCESS by way of TCRdb, which keeps in-frame sequences with V and J called. Part of the clones is missing from these tables; in studies checked, under half for an unresolved V gene and the rest for unknown reasons. V and J calls and clone size are as listed in that table; D and trimming were resolved from the DNA. This sample has about 130,000 clones in its table, and 74% of those were observed once. Around 5.5% of the sample is in the top ten clones.

At least ten counts were recorded for this clone. Its antigen specificity is not known. No qualities accompany the bases; no much larger clone lies one base away. Trimming costs V 4 bases and J 1 base, and their ends lie 13 bases apart. Based on the germline V gene (reference sequence), the CDR1 and CDR2 sequences are LNHDA and SQIVND. The CDR3 goes from the cysteine to the phenylalanine over 15 residues. Left in the record is the CDR3 DNA by itself, 45 bases read in frame from the first base. Beyond this particular receptor, the publication reports: The study gave a list of around 170 TCR beta chains associated with cytomegalovirus. Presence/absence analyses assumed roughly uniform sequencing depth across donors, an assumption that may not hold. The earlier analysis of fewer than 750 of the donors excluded roughly 16 rarely observed V segments, including chromosome 9 orphons, because counts were too low. Correlated functional status among segregating V segments might be attributable to linkage disequilibrium, but an unknown experimental factor could not be ruled out. In an earlier analysis of a few hundred of the donors, most TCR beta V segments were observed in productive rearrangements about 87% or about 30% of the time, broadly matching IMGT annotations. Compared with equally common non-associated chains, HLA-associated TCR beta chains in a later analysis were more clonally expanded and had lower generation probabilities. V-gene and J-gene trimming of TCR beta chains was associated with a missense DCLRE1C variant in a later genetic analysis, and the association was replicated in an independent cohort. The authors suggested that the approach could potentially be generalized to other disease states and immunological phenotypes. Because some donors lacked HLA typing at each locus, the association tests relied only on the typed subset. Assigning TCR associations to individual alleles was difficult when HLA alleles, especially DR and DQ, strongly co-occurred. The only immune exposure information available for the cohort was CMV serostatus. A further reported finding was that TCR beta sequences accurately predicted the HLA-A and HLA-B alleles for most subjects in the first cohort. Specific HLA alleles were associated with roughly 16,000 TCR beta sequences at a false discovery rate of 0.05 in a later analysis. While some public TCRs were present in many individuals, most TCR sequences turned up only very rarely across donors. Three of the identified cytomegalovirus-associated TCR beta chains were confirmed in vitro to be specific for cytomegalovirus antigens. Compared with the roughly 720-donor mean, donors in an Asian-associated ancestry cluster had fewer N-insertions in productive TCRs, according to a later genetic analysis. In a later analysis, TCR association rates were found to vary across HLA loci, with the most associated TCRs seen for DRB1 alleles and the fewest for HLA-C alleles. The cohort was sequenced for TCR beta chains only, and without alpha or paired-chain data the features that could be detected were limited. Some IMGT-functional V segments, including TRBV6-2 and TRBV6-3, could not be distinguished by the 87-base-pair reads and were therefore excluded. In both the original and validation cohorts, the classifier was reported to diagnose cytomegalovirus status with high specificity and sensitivity. Most CMV-associated TCR beta chains appeared to be HLA-restricted in a later analysis, and the HLA associations seemed to be driven largely by CMV exposure. The sequencing pipeline was judged likely to have produced a cluster of highly shared sequence variants as a technical artifact. In a later analysis, several top co-occurrence clusters were reported to appear linked to parvovirus B19, influenza, CMV and Epstein-Barr virus.

The chain is assembled from TRBV19 and TRBJ1-1; the D gene is not confidently resolved. The specimen was PBMCs. The clonotype originates from a woman between 45 and 60 years old in good health and CMV-seropositive. The nucleotide sequence is TGTGCCAGTAGTAGACAAGAGGGTCAGAACACTGAAGCTTTCTTT. The encoded protein is CASSRQEGQNTEAFF.